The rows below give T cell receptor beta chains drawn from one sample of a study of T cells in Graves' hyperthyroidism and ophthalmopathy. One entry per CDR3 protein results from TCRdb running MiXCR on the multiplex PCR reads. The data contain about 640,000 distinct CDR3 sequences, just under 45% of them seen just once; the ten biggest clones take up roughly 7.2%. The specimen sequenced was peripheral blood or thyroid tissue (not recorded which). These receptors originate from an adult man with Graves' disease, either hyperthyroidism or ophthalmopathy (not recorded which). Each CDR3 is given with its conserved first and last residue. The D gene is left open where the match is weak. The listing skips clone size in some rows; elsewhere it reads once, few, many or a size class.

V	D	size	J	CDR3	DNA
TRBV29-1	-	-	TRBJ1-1	CSVEKQINTEAFF	TGCAGCGTTGAAAAACAGATAAACACTGAAGCTTTCTTT
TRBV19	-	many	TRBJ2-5	CASSQQRETQYF	TGTGCCAGTAGTCAGCAACGGGAGACCCAGTACTTC
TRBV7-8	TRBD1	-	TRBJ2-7	CASSLSQGLGVSAGYEQYF	TGTGCCAGCAGCTTATCACAGGGGCTGGGGGTTAGCGCGGGCTACGAGCAGTACTTC
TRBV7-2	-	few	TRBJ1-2	CASSYERANYGYTF	TGTGCCAGCAGTTACGAGAGGGCTAACTATGGCTACACCTTC
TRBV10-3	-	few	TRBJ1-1	CASRLRGFENTEAFF	TGTGCCAGCAGACTAAGGGGATTCGAGAACACTGAAGCTTTCTTT
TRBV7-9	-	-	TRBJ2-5	CASSLGALGLETQYF	TGTGCCAGCAGCTTAGGAGCGCTGGGGTTGGAGACCCAGTACTTC
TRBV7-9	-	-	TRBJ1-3	CASSLVGGPGNTIYF	TGTGCCAGCAGCTTAGTCGGGGGCCCTGGAAACACCATATATTTT
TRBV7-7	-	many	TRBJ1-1	CASSLNPSSEAFF	TGTGCTAGCAGCTTAAATCCCTCTTCTGAAGCTTTCTTT
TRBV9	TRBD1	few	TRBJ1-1	CASSARGGQGFTEAFF	TGTGCCAGCAGCGCGAGGGGGGGACAGGGATTCACTGAAGCTTTCTTT
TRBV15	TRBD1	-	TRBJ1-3	CATSRDRTGQGSGNTIYF	TGTGCCACCAGCAGAGATCGGACGGGACAGGGTTCTGGAAACACCATATATTTT
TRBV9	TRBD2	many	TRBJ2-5	CASSATGGQETQYF	TGTGCCAGCAGCGCCACGGGGGGGCAAGAGACCCAGTACTTC
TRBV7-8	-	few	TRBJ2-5	CASSLEPAKGETQYF	TGTGCCAGCAGCTTAGAGCCGGCGAAGGGGGAGACCCAGTACTTC
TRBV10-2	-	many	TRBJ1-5	CASLRQGGGDQPQHF	TGCGCCAGCCTCAGGCAGGGAGGAGGCGATCAGCCCCAGCATTTT
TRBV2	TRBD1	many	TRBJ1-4	CARADRENEKLFF	TGTGCCAGAGCGGACAGGGAGAATGAAAAACTGTTTTTT
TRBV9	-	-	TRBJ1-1	CASSVGGTPSTEAFF	TGTGCCAGCAGCGTAGGTGGGACACCGAGCACTGAAGCTTTCTTT
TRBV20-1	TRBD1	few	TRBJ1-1	CSATTGAPEAFF	TGCAGTGCTACGACAGGGGCGCCTGAAGCTTTCTTT
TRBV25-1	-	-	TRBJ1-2	CASTEGSPDYGYTF	TGTGCCAGCACCGAGGGCAGTCCCGACTATGGCTACACCTTC
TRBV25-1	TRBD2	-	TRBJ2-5	CASSLSSGAHQETQYF	TGTGCCAGCAGCTTATCGAGCGGGGCGCACCAAGAGACCCAGTACTTC
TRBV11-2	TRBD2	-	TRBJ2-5	CASSVGTSSQETQYF	TGTGCCAGCAGCGTCGGGACTAGTTCCCAAGAGACCCAGTACTTC
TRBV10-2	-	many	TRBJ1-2	CASSESTGPVVGYGYTF	TGCGCCAGCAGTGAGTCTACAGGGCCCGTTGTCGGCTATGGCTACACCTTC
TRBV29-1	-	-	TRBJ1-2	CSVDIGLYGYTF	TGCAGCGTTGATATCGGCCTCTATGGCTACACCTTC
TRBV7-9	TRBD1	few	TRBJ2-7	CASSLADRGDYEQYF	TGTGCCAGCAGCTTAGCCGACAGGGGGGACTACGAGCAGTACTTC
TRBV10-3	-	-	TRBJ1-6	CASNGEGRSSPLHF	TGTGCCAGCAACGGTGAAGGTCGGAGCTCGCCCCTCCACTTT
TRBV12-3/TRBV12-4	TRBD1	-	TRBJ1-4	CASTGQLNEKLFF	TGTGCTAGCACGGGACAGCTGAATGAAAAACTGTTTTTT
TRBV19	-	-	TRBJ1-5	CASSIGGDRQPQHF	TGTGCCAGTAGTATTGGAGGGGACCGTCAGCCCCAGCATTTT
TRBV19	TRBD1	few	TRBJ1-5	CASSGRTGNSNQPQHF	TGTGCCAGTAGTGGCCGGACAGGTAATAGCAATCAGCCCCAGCATTTT
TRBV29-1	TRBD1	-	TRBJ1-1	CSGGDRGGTEAFF	TGCAGCGGCGGGGACAGGGGTGGGACTGAAGCTTTCTTT
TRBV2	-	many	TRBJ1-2	CASSEASRRNYGYTF	TGTGCCAGCAGTGAAGCGTCCAGGAGGAACTATGGCTACACCTTC
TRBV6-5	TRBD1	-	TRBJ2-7	CASSLGQGVTNEQYF	TGTGCCAGCAGTCTCGGACAGGGGGTGACGAACGAGCAGTACTTC
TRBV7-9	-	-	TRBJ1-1	CASRSVGRGRWNTEAFF	TGTGCCAGCAGATCAGTCGGCAGGGGCCGATGGAACACTGAAGCTTTCTTT
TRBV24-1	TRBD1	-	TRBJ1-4	CATSDATGQLFF	TGTGCCACCAGTGACGCGACAGGGCAACTGTTTTTT
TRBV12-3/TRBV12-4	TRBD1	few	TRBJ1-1	CASSFRTGADRDWTEAFF	TGTGCCAGCAGCTTTAGGACAGGGGCCGACCGTGATTGGACTGAAGCTTTCTTT
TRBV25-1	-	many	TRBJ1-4	CASSEAGGASEKLFF	TGTGCCAGCAGTGAGGCTGGGGGAGCGAGCGAAAAACTGTTTTTT
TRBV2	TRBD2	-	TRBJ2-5	CASGTSGTETQYF	TGTGCCAGCGGGACTAGCGGGACCGAGACCCAGTACTTC
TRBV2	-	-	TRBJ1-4	CASSDGGGKLFF	TGTGCCAGCAGTGACGGGGGGGGCAAACTGTTTTTT
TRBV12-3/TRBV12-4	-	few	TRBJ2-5	CASSPIAGGAETQYF	TGTGCCAGCAGCCCCATCGCAGGGGGGGCCGAGACCCAGTACTTC
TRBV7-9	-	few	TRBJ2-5	CASSLRSGAGETQYF	TGTGCCAGCAGCTTAAGATCAGGGGCCGGGGAGACCCAGTACTTC
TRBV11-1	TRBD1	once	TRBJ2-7	CASTPIDRVRGEQYF	TGTGCCAGCACCCCGATCGACAGGGTGAGGGGCGAGCAGTACTTC
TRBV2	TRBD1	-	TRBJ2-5	CASSVGQGAEGTQYF	TGTGCCAGCAGTGTGGGACAGGGGGCCGAGGGGACCCAGTACTTC
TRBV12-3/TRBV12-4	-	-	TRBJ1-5	CASSFSAGRSQPQHF	TGTGCCAGCAGTTTCTCGGCCGGGCGGAGTCAGCCCCAGCATTTT
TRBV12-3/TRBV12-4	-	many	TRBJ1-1	CASSLRNTEAFF	TGTGCCAGCAGCTTACGGAACACTGAAGCTTTCTTT
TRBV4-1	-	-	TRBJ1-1	CASSVIMNTEAFF	TGCGCCAGCAGTGTGATCATGAACACTGAAGCTTTCTTT
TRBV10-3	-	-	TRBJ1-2	CAISEDRLYGYTF	TGTGCCATCAGTGAGGACAGGCTCTATGGCTACACCTTC
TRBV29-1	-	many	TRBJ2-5	CSVAFGETQYF	TGCAGCGTTGCTTTCGGAGAGACCCAGTACTTC
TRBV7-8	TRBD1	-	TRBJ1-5	CASSHTGGAHQPQHF	TGTGCCAGCAGCCATACAGGGGGCGCCCATCAGCCCCAGCATTTT